This T cell receptor beta chain comes out of a study of CD8 T cells in Susac syndrome. Study-wide results and limits: As acknowledged by the study, its TCR sequencing and HLA analysis included a relatively small number of individuals.

Concerning this clonotype: Its antigen is undetermined.

From germline, CDR1 is DFQATT and CDR2 SNEGSKA (reference sequence). V was clipped by 5 bases and J by 10 bases, with 21 bases between them. The CDR3 is 14 residues long. The authors carried out high-throughput sequencing of TCR beta. They applied it to CD8+ and CD4+ T cells obtained from blood. Reverse transcription of 0.5 to 1 ug RNA used random hexamers. Amplification of TCR beta CDR3 used immunoSEQ multiplex PCR across 54 Vbeta and 13 Jbeta. TCRdb independently ran MiXCR on the immunoSEQ multiplex PCR reads; one entry per CDR3 protein. In the table there are approximately 160,000 distinct CDR3 sequences, about 91% of which are singletons.

This TCR was recovered from a human donor in good health. Sequencing was performed on CD4+ T cells from PBMCs. The chain links TRBV20-1 to TRBJ2-1; a weak D match, TRBD2 (7 bases). CDR3 in DNA: TGCAGTGCTGGTCGGGGTGGGGGGGCAAGGGAGCAGTTCTTC. This codes for CSAGRGGGAREQFF.